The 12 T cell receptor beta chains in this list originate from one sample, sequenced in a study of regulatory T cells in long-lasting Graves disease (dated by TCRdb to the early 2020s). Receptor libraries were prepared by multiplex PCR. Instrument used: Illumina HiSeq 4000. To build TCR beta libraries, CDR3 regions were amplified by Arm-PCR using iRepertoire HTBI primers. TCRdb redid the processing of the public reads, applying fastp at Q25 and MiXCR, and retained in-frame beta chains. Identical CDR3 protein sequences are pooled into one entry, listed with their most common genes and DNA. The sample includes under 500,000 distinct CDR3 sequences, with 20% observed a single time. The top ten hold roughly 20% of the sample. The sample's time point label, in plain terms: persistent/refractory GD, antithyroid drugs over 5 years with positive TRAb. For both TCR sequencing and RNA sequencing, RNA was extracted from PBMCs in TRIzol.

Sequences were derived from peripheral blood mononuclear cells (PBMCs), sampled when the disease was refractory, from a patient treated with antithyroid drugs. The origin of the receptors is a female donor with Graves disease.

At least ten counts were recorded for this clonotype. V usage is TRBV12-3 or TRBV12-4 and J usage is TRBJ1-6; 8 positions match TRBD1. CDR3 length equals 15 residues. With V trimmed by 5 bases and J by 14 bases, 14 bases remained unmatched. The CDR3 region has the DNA TGTGCCAGCAGTCTAAGAACCAGGGGGCGCCTAACCCTCCACTTT. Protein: CASSLRTRGRLTLHF.

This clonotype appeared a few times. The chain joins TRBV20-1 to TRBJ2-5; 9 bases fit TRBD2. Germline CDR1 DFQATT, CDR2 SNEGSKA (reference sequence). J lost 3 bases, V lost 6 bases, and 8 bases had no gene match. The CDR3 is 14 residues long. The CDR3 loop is CSAQTSGYEETQYF. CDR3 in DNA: TGCAGTGCCCAGACTAGCGGTTACGAAGAGACCCAGTACTTC.

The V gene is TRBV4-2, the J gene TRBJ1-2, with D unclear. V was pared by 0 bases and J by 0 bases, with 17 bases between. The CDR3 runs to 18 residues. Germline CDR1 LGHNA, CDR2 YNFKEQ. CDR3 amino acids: CASSQDRPGDGTNYGYTF. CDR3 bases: TGTGCCAGCAGCCAAGATCGCCCGGGCGACGGGACTAACTATGGCTACACCTTC.

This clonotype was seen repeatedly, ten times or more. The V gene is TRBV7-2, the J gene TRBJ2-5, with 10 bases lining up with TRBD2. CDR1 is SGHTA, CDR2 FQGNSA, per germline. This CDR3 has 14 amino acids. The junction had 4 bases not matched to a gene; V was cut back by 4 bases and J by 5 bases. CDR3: CASSWTSGGETQYF. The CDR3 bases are TGTGCCAGCAGCTGGACTAGCGGTGGGGAGACCCAGTACTTC.

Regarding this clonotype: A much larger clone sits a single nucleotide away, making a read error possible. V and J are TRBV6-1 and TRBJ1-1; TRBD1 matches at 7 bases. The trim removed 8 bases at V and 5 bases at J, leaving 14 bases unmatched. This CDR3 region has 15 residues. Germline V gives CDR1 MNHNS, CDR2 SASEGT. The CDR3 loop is CASRGIEGARTEAFF. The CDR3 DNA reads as TGTGCCAGCCGAGGTATCGAGGGGGCGCGTACTGAAGCTTTCTTT.

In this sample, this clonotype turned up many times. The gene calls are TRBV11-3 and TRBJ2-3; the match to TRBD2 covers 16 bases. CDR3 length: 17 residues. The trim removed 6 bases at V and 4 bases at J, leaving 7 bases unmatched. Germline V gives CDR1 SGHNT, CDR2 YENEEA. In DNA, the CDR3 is TGTGCCAGCAGTACCGGGACTAGCGGGAGGGGGGCAGATACGCAGTATTTT. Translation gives CASSTGTSGRGADTQYF. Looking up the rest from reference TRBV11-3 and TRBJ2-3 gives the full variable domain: EAGVVQSPRYKIIEKKQPVAFWCNPISGHNTLYWYLQNLGQGPELLIRYENEEAVDDSQLPKDRFSAERLKGVDSTLKIQPAELGDSAVYLCASSTGTSGRGADTQYFGPGTRLTVL.

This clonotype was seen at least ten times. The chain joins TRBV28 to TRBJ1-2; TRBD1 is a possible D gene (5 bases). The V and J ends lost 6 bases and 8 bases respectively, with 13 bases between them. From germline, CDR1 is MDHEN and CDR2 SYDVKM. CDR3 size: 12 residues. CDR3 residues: CASRKGTYGYTF. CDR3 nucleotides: TGTGCCAGCAGGAAAGGGACTTACGGCTACACCTTC.

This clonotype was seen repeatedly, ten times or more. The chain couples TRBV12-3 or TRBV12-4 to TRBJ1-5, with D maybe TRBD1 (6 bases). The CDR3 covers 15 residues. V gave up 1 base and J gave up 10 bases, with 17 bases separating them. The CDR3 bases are TGTGCCAGCAGTTTAGGGGACATCAAGGGGAAACCCCAGCATTTT. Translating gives CASSLGDIKGKPQHF.

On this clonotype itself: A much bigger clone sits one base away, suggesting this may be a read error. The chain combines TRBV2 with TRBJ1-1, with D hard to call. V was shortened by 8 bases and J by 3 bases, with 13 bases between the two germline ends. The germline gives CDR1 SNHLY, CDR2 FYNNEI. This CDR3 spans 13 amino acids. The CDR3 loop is CASGLGFDTEAFF. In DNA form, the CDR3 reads TGTGCCAGCGGTCTAGGGTTTGACACTGAAGCTTTCTTT. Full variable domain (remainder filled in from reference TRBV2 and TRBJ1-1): EPEVTQTPSHQVTQMGQEVILRCVPISNHLYFYWYRQILGQKVEFLVSFYNNEISEKSEIFDDQFSVERPDGSNFTLKIRSTKLEDSAMYFCASGLGFDTEAFFGQGTRLTVV.

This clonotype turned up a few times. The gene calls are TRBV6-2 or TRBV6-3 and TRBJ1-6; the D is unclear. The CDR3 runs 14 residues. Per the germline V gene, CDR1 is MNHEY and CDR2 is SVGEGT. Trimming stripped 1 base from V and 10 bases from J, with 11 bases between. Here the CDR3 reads CASSYFSRNSPLHF. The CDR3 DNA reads TGTGCCAGCAGTTACTTTTCAAGGAACTCACCCCTCCACTTT.

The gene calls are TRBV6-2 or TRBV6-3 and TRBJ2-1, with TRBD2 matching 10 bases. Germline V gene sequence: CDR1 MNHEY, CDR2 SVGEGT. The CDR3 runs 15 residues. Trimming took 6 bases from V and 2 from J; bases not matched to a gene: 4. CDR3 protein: CASRVAGGAYNEQFF. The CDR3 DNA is TGTGCCAGCAGAGTAGCGGGAGGAGCCTACAATGAGCAGTTCTTC.

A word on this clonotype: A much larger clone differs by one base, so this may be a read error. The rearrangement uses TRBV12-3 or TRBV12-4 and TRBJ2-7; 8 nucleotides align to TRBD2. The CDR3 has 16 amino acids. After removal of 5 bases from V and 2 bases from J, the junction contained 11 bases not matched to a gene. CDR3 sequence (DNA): TGTGCCAGCAGTCGCCTCGGACTAGCAGGCCCCTACGAGCAGTACTTC. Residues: CASSRLGLAGPYEQYF.